These T cell receptor beta chains were read from a single sample in a study of immune characterization of retroperitoneal liposarcoma. TCRdb processed the PCR reads anew with MiXCR; each CDR3 protein has one entry. This sample has some 2,200 distinct CDR3 sequences, with 35% to 50% found just once. The specimen sequenced was tumor tissue. Receptors were obtained from a male donor with retroperitoneal liposarcoma. Both conserved end residues are part of each CDR3. D genes are given only for firm matches. A row's size may be missing; if present it is once, few, many or a size class.

j_call	clone_size	v_call	d_call	cdr3_aa	cdr3_nt
TRBJ1-1	NA	TRBV5-1	NA	CASSLGQHQNTEAFF	TGCGCCAGCAGCTTGGGACAGCATCAGAACACTGAAGCTTTCTTT
TRBJ2-5	few	TRBV7-3	TRBD1	CASSKGTAIEQETQYF	TGTGCCAGCAGCAAAGGGACAGCTATAGAACAAGAGACCCAGTACTTC
TRBJ2-7	NA	TRBV7-3	TRBD1	CASSLDRGEQYF	TGTGCCAGCAGCTTGGACAGGGGGGAGCAGTACTTC
TRBJ2-7	medium-sized	TRBV7-6	TRBD2	CASSPGGVDEQYF	TGTGCCAGCAGCCCGGGGGGGGTTGACGAGCAGTACTTC
TRBJ2-1	NA	TRBV4-1	TRBD2	CASSQERLAGDEQFF	TGTGCCAGCAGCCAAGAAAGGCTAGCGGGAGATGAGCAGTTCTTC
TRBJ2-7	NA	TRBV12-3/TRBV12-4	NA	CASSLSTYNEQYF	TGTGCCAGCAGTTTAAGTACGTACAATGAGCAGTACTTC
TRBJ2-5	NA	TRBV6-1	TRBD2	CASSDPPGLAGGVQETQYF	TGTGCCAGCAGTGACCCCCCGGGACTAGCGGGAGGGGTCCAAGAGACCCAGTACTTC
TRBJ2-7	NA	TRBV7-8	TRBD1	CASSPRGQGIGEQYF	TGTGCCAGCAGCCCAAGGGGACAGGGTATAGGCGAGCAGTACTTC
TRBJ2-2	once	TRBV5-1	TRBD2	CASSATSGRLTGELFF	TGCGCCAGCAGCGCCACTAGCGGGAGGCTCACCGGGGAGCTGTTTTTT
TRBJ2-7	NA	TRBV6-1	TRBD1	CASSGVPGQGAYEQYF	TGTGCCAGCAGTGGAGTCCCGGGACAGGGTGCCTACGAGCAGTACTTC
TRBJ2-5	NA	TRBV20-1	NA	CSVRPGETQYF	TGCAGTGTTAGACCCGGAGAGACCCAGTACTTC
TRBJ2-3	NA	TRBV6-4	NA	CASSDSQGSDTQYF	TGTGCCAGCAGTGACTCCCAGGGCTCAGATACGCAGTATTTT
TRBJ2-4	medium-sized	TRBV6-1	NA	CASRNLGENIQYF	TGTGCCAGCAGAAACCTTGGGGAAAACATTCAGTACTTC
TRBJ2-1	NA	TRBV6-1	NA	CASSSRPQGTQFF	TGTGCCAGCAGCTCCCGACCCCAAGGGACCCAGTTCTTC
TRBJ2-1	NA	TRBV7-6	TRBD1	CASSLMPGQGYNEQFF	TGTGCCAGCAGCTTAATGCCGGGACAGGGGTACAATGAGCAGTTCTTC
TRBJ2-1	few	TRBV6-2/TRBV6-3	TRBD1	CASSYAFDRVTKTQFF	TGTGCCAGCAGTTACGCCTTCGACAGGGTGACGAAGACCCAGTTCTTC
TRBJ2-3	few	TRBV7-9	TRBD1	CASSLAGQGEGTQYF	TGTGCCAGCAGCTTAGCTGGACAGGGTGAAGGTACGCAGTATTTT
TRBJ2-3	NA	TRBV10-1	NA	CASSESSGVGTDTQYF	TGCGCCAGCAGTGAGTCCTCAGGGGTTGGCACAGATACGCAGTATTTT
TRBJ2-1	medium-sized	TRBV6-1	NA	CASTPGLYNEQFF	TGTGCCAGCACCCCGGGACTCTACAATGAGCAGTTCTTC
TRBJ1-6	NA	TRBV27	TRBD1	CASGTGVSPLHF	TGTGCCAGCGGGACAGGGGTCTCACCCCTCCACTTT
TRBJ2-7	NA	TRBV4-3	NA	CASSQEGIGDLHEQYF	TGCGCCAGCAGCCAAGAAGGAATCGGGGACCTCCACGAGCAGTACTTC
TRBJ1-5	medium-sized	TRBV6-1	NA	CASRPQRGSNQPQHF	TGTGCCAGCAGGCCCCAGAGGGGTAGCAATCAGCCCCAGCATTTT
TRBJ2-7	few	TRBV25-1	TRBD1	CASSEPGQPYEQYF	TGTGCCAGCAGTGAGCCGGGACAGCCCTACGAGCAGTACTTC
TRBJ2-3	NA	TRBV6-1	NA	CASKSQGSFTDTQYF	TGTGCCAGCAAGTCCCAGGGGAGTTTCACAGATACGCAGTATTTT
TRBJ1-1	NA	TRBV4-3	NA	CASSQELSGVEAFF	TGCGCCAGCAGCCAAGAACTTTCGGGGGTTGAAGCTTTCTTT
TRBJ2-3	NA	TRBV6-1	NA	CASIGDVDTQYF	TGTGCCAGCATTGGAGATGTAGATACGCAGTATTTT
TRBJ2-1	few	TRBV27	TRBD2	CASSPWTSGASNEQFF	TGTGCCAGCAGCCCTTGGACTAGCGGGGCGAGCAATGAGCAGTTCTTC
TRBJ1-1	NA	TRBV7-2	NA	CASSFAVSRNEAFF	TGTGCCAGCAGCTTCGCCGTGTCGAGGAATGAAGCTTTCTTT
TRBJ2-1	medium-sized	TRBV7-2	TRBD2	CASSDVAGGLQGETQFF	TGTGCCAGCAGCGACGTAGCGGGAGGGCTTCAAGGAGAGACCCAGTTCTTC
TRBJ2-1	few	TRBV6-1	TRBD2	CASRAGTSGARREEQFF	TGTGCCAGCCGGGCCGGGACTAGCGGGGCCAGGAGGGAGGAGCAGTTCTTC
TRBJ1-6	NA	TRBV7-2	NA	CASSLWQSSYNSPLHF	TGTGCCAGCAGCTTATGGCAGTCCTCCTATAATTCACCCCTCCACTTT
TRBJ2-7	NA	TRBV5-1	NA	CASSLYPVDEQYF	TGCGCCAGCAGCTTGTACCCGGTGGACGAGCAGTACTTC
TRBJ2-7	once	TRBV6-1	NA	CASSEWANRGEQYF	TGTGCCAGCAGTGAATGGGCCAATCGGGGAGAGCAGTACTTC
TRBJ2-4	few	TRBV7-3	TRBD1	CALQGQGEGGAKNIQYF	TGTGCCTTACAGGGGCAGGGAGAAGGGGGAGCCAAAAACATTCAGTACTTC
TRBJ2-5	NA	TRBV6-1	NA	CASNTGYGETQYF	TGTGCCAGCAATACAGGGTACGGAGAGACCCAGTACTTC
TRBJ2-2	NA	TRBV6-8	TRBD2	CASSYTSGTRAVTGELFF	TGTGCCAGCAGTTACACCTCCGGGACTAGGGCCGTCACCGGGGAGCTGTTTTTT
TRBJ2-7	NA	TRBV6-8	NA	CASSYSRTYEQYF	TGTGCCAGCAGTTACTCCCGGACCTACGAGCAGTACTTC
TRBJ1-3	few	TRBV7-2	NA	CASSLGGGGGNTIYF	TGTGCCAGCAGCTTAGGGGGGGGCGGGGGAAACACCATATATTTT
TRBJ2-5	NA	TRBV6-1	NA	CASSEYLWETQYF	TGTGCCAGCAGTGAATACCTGTGGGAGACCCAGTACTTC
TRBJ2-6	NA	TRBV4-1	NA	CASSQGVWANVLTF	TGCGCCAGCAGCCAAGGGGTCTGGGCCAACGTCCTGACTTTC
TRBJ2-3	NA	TRBV7-2	NA	CASSLARGDTQYF	TGTGCCAGCAGCTTAGCGCGGGGAGATACGCAGTATTTT
TRBJ2-7	medium-sized	TRBV6-1	TRBD1	CASSESTGVGYEQYF	TGTGCCAGCAGTGAGAGTACAGGGGTCGGCTACGAGCAGTACTTC
TRBJ2-7	NA	TRBV7-2	TRBD2	CASRPTSGNYEQYF	TGTGCCAGCCGACCGACTAGCGGTAACTACGAGCAGTACTTC
TRBJ2-1	few	TRBV7-8	TRBD2	CASSFPNSGSGNEQFF	TGTGCCAGCAGCTTTCCCAATAGCGGGAGTGGTAATGAGCAGTTCTTC
TRBJ2-1	NA	TRBV6-1	NA	CASSKAQGEQFF	TGTGCCAGCAGTAAGGCACAGGGTGAGCAGTTCTTC
TRBJ2-3	NA	TRBV6-1	TRBD2	CASSVSGGAADTQYF	TGTGCCAGCAGTGTTAGCGGGGGTGCGGCAGATACGCAGTATTTT
TRBJ2-3	large	TRBV6-1	NA	CAARSTDTQYF	TGTGCCGCAAGGAGCACAGATACGCAGTATTTT
TRBJ2-3	NA	TRBV7-2	NA	CASSARLGDTQYF	TGTGCCAGCAGCGCCCGCCTTGGGGATACGCAGTATTTT
TRBJ2-1	NA	TRBV7-2	TRBD2	CASSFVAGEWYEQFF	TGTGCCAGCAGCTTCGTAGCGGGAGAGTGGTACGAGCAGTTCTTC